One and the same sample provided the 27 T cell receptor beta chains below, sequenced in a study of blood T cells in healthy people across ages. Primed by a sample-barcoded 5' primer and a J-beta primer mix, a second PCR proceeded for roughly 6 to 12 cycles. Using its own MiXCR run on the 5' RACE reads, TCRdb lists one record per CDR3 protein. The sample holds around 1,500,000 distinct CDR3 sequences, approximately 40% seen once. What was sequenced was blood. These receptor sequences come from a woman between 18 and 30 years old in good health.

In this sample, this clonotype turned up once. This chain connects TRBV20-1 to TRBJ2-3, with a weak D call TRBD2 (6 bases). Trimming stripped 3 bases from V and 8 bases from J, with 18 bases between. The germline gives CDR1 DFQATT, CDR2 SNEGSKA (reference sequence). The CDR3 loop spans 14 amino acids. CDR3 DNA sequence: TGCAGTGCTAGCTCGACTAGAGGGAGAACTACGCAGTATTTT. Its translation: CSASSTRGRTTQYF.

CDR3 sequence: CASSPRGYTDTQYF. The CDR3, as DNA: TGTGCCAGCAGCCCGAGGGGATACACAGATACGCAGTATTTT. The V call is TRBV3-1, the J call TRBJ2-3; either TRBD1 or TRBD2 may fit D (5 bases each). Germline loops: CDR1 LGHDT, CDR2 YNNKEL (reference sequence). This CDR3 spans 14 amino acids. V lost 4 bases and J 2 bases, leaving 10 bases between the germline ends.

In this sample, this clonotype turned up a few times. V and J are TRBV20-1 and TRBJ1-1, with D uncertain. CDR3 length equals 13 residues. The ends were cut back, 3 bases at V and 0 bases at J, with 8 bases in the middle. Germline-derived CDR1 and CDR2 are DFQATT and SNEGSKA (reference sequence). The CDR3 spells CSASSTLNTEAFF. For the CDR3, the DNA is TGCAGTGCTAGTTCTACCCTGAACACTGAAGCTTTCTTT.

The chain links TRBV21-1 to TRBJ1-2; the D call of TRBD1 is as the table states it, not checked on the DNA. TRBV21-1 is termed a pseudogene. CDR3 length equals 15 residues. CDR3 region: CASSRRTGRNYGYTF. In nucleotides, the CDR3 is TGTGCCAGCAGCAGGCGGACAGGGAGGAACTATGGCTACACCTTC.

This clonotype showed up just a few times. This rearrangement joins TRBV12-3 or TRBV12-4 to TRBJ2-1, with TRBD2 as a possible D gene (5 bases). The germline V and J ends were trimmed by 0 bases and 4 bases, with 13 bases remaining between them. There are 16 residues in the CDR3. CDR3 in amino acids: CASSLARRAPYNEQFF. For the CDR3, the DNA is TGTGCCAGCAGTTTAGCGAGGCGGGCACCTTACAATGAGCAGTTCTTC.

In its sample, this clonotype was seen a few times. This chain connects TRBV12-5 to TRBJ1-1, with no clear D. Germline CDR1 LGHNT, CDR2 FRNRAP. The CDR3 consists of 11 residues. V lost 3 bases and J lost 6, with 5 bases in between. The CDR3, as DNA: TGTGCTAGTGGTTTAGGGTCTGAAGCTTTCTTT. Translating it yields CASGLGSEAFF.

V and J are TRBV20-1 and TRBJ2-4; 8 bases line up with TRBD1. V lost 2 bases to trimming and J lost 11 bases; unmatched junction nucleotides: 5. Germline V gene data show CDR1 as DFQATT and CDR2 as SNEGSKA (reference sequence). The CDR3 is 12 residues long. Written as DNA, the CDR3 is TGCAGTGCTAGACGGACAGGGACGCTTCAGTACTTC. This gives the protein CSARRTGTLQYF.

Regarding this clonotype: A junction boundary mismatches the germline segment, possibly from a read error. V gene TRBV20-1 combines with J gene TRBJ1-1, with unresolved D. The germline CDR1 and CDR2 sequences are DFQATT and SNEGSKA (reference sequence). This CDR3 spans 14 amino acids. This CDR3 is CSARGPPPNPEAFF. The CDR3 DNA reads as TGCAGTGCTAGGGGCCCCCCGCCGAACCCTGAAGCTTTCTTT.

This clonotype has more than one count but fewer than ten. This rearrangement joins TRBV21-1 to TRBJ1-6. TRBV21-1 is designated a pseudogene. The CDR3 covers 14 residues. The DNA for the CDR3 is TGTGCCAGCAGAAATCGCCCCATTGGACCACCCCTCCACTTT. It codes for CASRNRPIGPPLHF.

This clonotype has a handful of counts. The chain couples TRBV6-1 to TRBJ2-1, with 8 nucleotides matching TRBD2. Germline V gene data show CDR1 as MNHNS and CDR2 as SASEGT. The CDR3 contains 13 residues. V lost 3 bases, J lost 7 bases, and 2 bases stayed unmatched. CDR3 amino acids: CASSDSGINEQFF. DNA for the CDR3: TGTGCCAGCAGTGATAGCGGGATTAATGAGCAGTTCTTC.

V usage is TRBV7-2 and J usage is TRBJ2-5, with D possibly being TRBD2 (6 bases). The CDR3 totals 17 residues. V lost 5 bases to trimming and J lost 3 bases, with 22 bases between them. CDR1 and CDR2 from the germline V gene are SGHTA and FQGNSA. CDR3 region: CASSASPPRRGKETQYF. CDR3 DNA: TGTGCCAGCAGCGCTTCACCACCCCGGAGGGGTAAAGAGACCCAGTACTTC.

This rearrangement joins TRBV12-3 or TRBV12-4 to TRBJ2-1; D possibly matches TRBD1 or TRBD2 (5 bases each). The CDR3 spans 16 residues. V was trimmed by 6 bases and J by 0 bases, leaving 15 bases between them. The CDR3 coding sequence is TGTGCCAGCAGCGCCTCGTGGGGGAGCTCCTACAATGAGCAGTTCTTC. This translates into CASSASWGSSYNEQFF.

The chain carries TRBV4-1 and TRBJ2-4, with D possibly being TRBD2 (5 bases). The J call may be wrong; the DNA end is better matched by TRBJ2-5. This CDR3 contains 14 residues. The germline gives CDR1 MGHRA, CDR2 YSYEKL. CDR3 DNA: TGCGCCAGCAGCCCAGGACGGACTGGGGAGACCCAGTACTTC. Residues: CASSPGRTGETQYF.

This clonotype was observed a few times. The chain is built from TRBV7-9 and TRBJ2-1; D is perhaps TRBD1 (6 bases). Germline loops: CDR1 SEHNR, CDR2 FQNEAQ (reference sequence). The V end lost 7 bases, the J end lost 6 bases, and 22 bases lay between the germline ends. The length of the CDR3 is 16 residues. Here the CDR3 DNA reads TGTGCCAGCAACCCTTCGACAGGTCCCTCGATCAATGAGCAGTTCTTC. It is translated as CASNPSTGPSINEQFF.

This chain uses TRBV20-1 with TRBJ2-7; 9 bases map to TRBD1. With 4 bases clipped from V and 3 bases from J, the junction kept 7 bases outside the gene matches. This CDR3 has 14 residues. Germline loops: CDR1 DFQATT, CDR2 SNEGSKA (reference sequence). The DNA for the CDR3 is TGCAGTGCTAATAGTGGGACAGGGAACTACGAGCAGTACTTC. This encodes CSANSGTGNYEQYF.

There are a few counts of this clonotype. This sequence joins TRBV20-1 and TRBJ2-7; 7 nucleotides match TRBD1. Germline trimming cut 1 base from V and 0 bases from J; bases unmatched to any gene: 3. CDR3 size: 14 residues. CDR1 and CDR2 from the germline V gene are DFQATT and SNEGSKA (reference sequence). CDR3 residues: CSARGDRSSYEQYF. The CDR3 region has the DNA TGCAGTGCTAGAGGGGACAGAAGCTCCTACGAGCAGTACTTC.

This clonotype has only a few counts. The chain employs TRBV12-3 or TRBV12-4 and TRBJ2-5; no reliable D call. The germline V and J ends were trimmed by 6 bases and 4 bases, with 12 bases remaining between them. The CDR3 loop spans 13 amino acids. CDR3 protein: CASSPLLGETQYF. CDR3 coding DNA: TGTGCCAGCAGCCCCCTATTGGGAGAGACCCAGTACTTC.

The V gene is TRBV7-9, the J gene TRBJ2-3; 9 bases line up with TRBD2. CDR1 is SEHNR, CDR2 FQNEAQ, per germline (reference sequence). V dropped 5 bases and J dropped 0; count of bases not matched to a gene: 12. This CDR3 is built from 18 residues. DNA of the CDR3: TGTGCCAGCAGCCACCCTTCGGCGGGAGGGTTGAGCACAGATACGCAGTATTTT. Residues: CASSHPSAGGLSTDTQYF.

The rearrangement joins TRBV10-3 to TRBJ2-7; 12 bases align to TRBD1. The end of the DNA aligns better with TRBJ2-5, so the J call may be wrong. This CDR3 contains 16 residues. The germline CDR1 and CDR2 sequences are ENHRY and SYGVKD. This CDR3 is CAISGGTGGFSKTQYF. In nucleotides, the CDR3 is TGTGCCATCAGTGGCGGGACAGGGGGCTTTTCGAAGACCCAGTACTTC.

A note on this clonotype: Possible read error: a much larger clone is one base away. The chain carries TRBV4-1 and TRBJ2-5; the D is unclear. Trimming took off 5 bases at V and 5 bases at J, with 9 bases between the two ends. Germline-derived CDR1 and CDR2 are MGHRA and YSYEKL. This CDR3 spans 12 amino acids. CDR3 amino acids: CASSGNHETQYF. In DNA, the CDR3 is TGCGCCAGCAGCGGGAATCACGAGACCCAGTACTTC.

V gene TRBV10-3 combines with J gene TRBJ1-2; D ambiguous. Per the germline V gene, CDR1 is ENHRY and CDR2 is SYGVKD. The ends were cut back, 2 bases at V and 1 base at J, with 5 bases in the middle. There are 13 residues in the CDR3. The DNA for the CDR3 is TGTGCCATCAGTGAGGACGGTAACTATGGCTACACCTTC. It specifies CAISEDGNYGYTF.

The rearrangement joins TRBV12-3 or TRBV12-4 to TRBJ2-7, with D unclear. Trimming removed 6 bases from V and 7 bases from J, with 10 bases in between. The CDR3 consists of 11 residues. The CDR3 coding sequence is TGTGCCAGCAGCGCCTTTAATGAGCAGTACTTC. This encodes CASSAFNEQYF.

On this clonotype: One junction end disagrees with the germline gene, perhaps due to a read error. The gene calls are TRBV5-1 and TRBJ2-7; tentative D call: TRBD1 (6 bases). The CDR3 has 17 amino acids. CDR1 SGHRS and CDR2 YFSETQ come from the germline V gene. DNA of the CDR3: TGCGCCAGCAGCCCTGGAGTGCAGGGGTTGACCCACTACGGGCAGTACTTC. Protein: CASSPGVQGLTHYGQYF.

The chain joins TRBV20-1 to TRBJ2-1, with 7 bases that match TRBD2. The CDR3 sequence is 13 residues long. Germline V lookup: CDR1 DFQATT, CDR2 SNEGSKA (reference sequence). With V trimmed by 3 bases and J by 6 bases, 5 bases remained unmatched. CDR3 in amino acids: CSARKASGNEQFF. CDR3 coding DNA: TGCAGTGCTAGGAAGGCTAGCGGCAATGAGCAGTTCTTC.

There are a few counts of this clonotype. The V gene is TRBV12-3 or TRBV12-4, the J gene TRBJ1-2; no reliable D call. V lost 5 bases and J lost 4, with 14 bases in between. This CDR3 has 14 amino acids. CDR3 loop: CASSPNPDIYGYTF. In DNA form, the CDR3 reads TGTGCCAGCAGTCCAAACCCAGACATCTATGGCTACACCTTC.

V gene TRBV27 combines with J gene TRBJ2-5; D may be TRBD1 (6 bases). The V and J ends lost 2 bases and 8 bases respectively, with 18 bases between them. The CDR3 has 15 residues. Germline V gene sequence: CDR1 MNHEY, CDR2 SMNVEV (reference sequence). Written as DNA, the CDR3 is TGTGCCAGCAGTTTAGACAGGCGGACCCAAGGCACCCAGTACTTC. Protein product: CASSLDRRTQGTQYF.

This clonotype showed up just a few times. The rearrangement uses TRBV20-1 and TRBJ2-7; D may correspond to TRBD1 or TRBD2 (5 bases each). The CDR3 loop spans 13 amino acids. Deletions cut 5 bases from V and 3 bases from J, with 14 bases between. Looked up from germline, CDR1 is DFQATT and CDR2 is SNEGSKA (reference sequence). CDR3 sequence: CSAARDPFYEQYF. In nucleotides, the CDR3 is TGCAGTGCTGCCCGGGACCCATTCTACGAGCAGTACTTC.